Presented here are 27 T cell receptor beta chains from one specimen sequenced in a study of regulatory T cells in long-lasting Graves disease. Arm-PCR of CDR3 regions and iRepertoire HTBI primers were the basis on which TCR beta libraries were built. TCRdb recomputed calls from the multiplex PCR reads with MiXCR, one row per CDR3 protein. The repertoire includes 350,000 to 550,000 distinct CDR3 sequences, around 15% of them detected once, and about 15% sits in the top ten. The sample's time point: newly diagnosed GD, antithyroid drugs for less than 3 months. RNA extracted from PBMCs served as the sequencing template. This sample was also put to use in a study of T cells in Graves' hyperthyroidism and ophthalmopathy.

Source: peripheral blood mononuclear cells (PBMCs), taken at new diagnosis, from a patient treated with antithyroid drugs. The source of these receptors is a woman aged 50 to 60 with Graves disease.

This chain connects TRBV25-1 to TRBJ2-7; weak D call: TRBD1 (5 bases). Trimming removed 8 bases at V and 3 bases at J, with 14 bases between. CDR1 is MGHDK, CDR2 SYGVNS, per germline. The CDR3 length is 13 residues. CDR3 loop: CASRQSNYYEQYF. As DNA, the CDR3 is TGTGCCAGCCGACAGTCAAACTACTACGAGCAGTACTTC.

The genes are TRBV9 and TRBJ2-2; 8 bases align to TRBD2. CDR1 is SGDLS, CDR2 YYNGEE, per germline. The CDR3 extends over 16 amino acids. Germline trimming cut 4 bases from V and 3 bases from J; bases unmatched to any gene: 8. The CDR3 reads CASSPRTSWYTGELFF. CDR3 DNA sequence: TGTGCCAGCAGCCCCCGGACTAGCTGGTACACCGGGGAGCTGTTTTTT.

This clonotype was observed a handful of times. The CDR3 spells CASSQDLGASGRETQYF. The CDR3 region has the DNA TGTGCCAGCAGCCAAGATCTTGGGGCTAGCGGGCGTGAGACCCAGTACTTC. The chain recombines TRBV4-2 with TRBJ2-5, with 8 bases identical to TRBD2. This CDR3 contains 17 residues. V shed 0 bases, J shed 5 bases, and the junction held 11 bases outside the gene matches. Germline lookup yields CDR1 LGHNA and CDR2 YNFKEQ.

The chain links TRBV3-1 to TRBJ1-3; no firm D call. Trimming shortened V by 0 bases and J by 0 bases, and 9 bases separated the two germline ends. The CDR3 is 16 residues long. Germline-derived CDR1 and CDR2 are LGHDT and YNNKEL (reference sequence). CDR3 bases: TGTGCCAGCAGCCAAGATCCGGCGAACTCTGGAAACACCATATATTTT. Encoded protein: CASSQDPANSGNTIYF.

This clonotype was detected many times. The chain has TRBV7-2 and TRBJ1-1, with D perhaps matching TRBD1 (5 bases). Germline-derived CDR1 and CDR2 are SGHTA and FQGNSA. The V gene lost 5 bases and the J gene lost 1 base, with 14 bases spanning the gap. CDR3 size: 15 residues. CDR3 DNA: TGTGCCAGCAGCCCCTGGGGCCGGGGGAACACTGAAGCTTTCTTT. Its protein product is CASSPWGRGNTEAFF. The full variable domain, its missing parts supplied by reference TRBV7-2 and TRBJ1-1, is GAGVSQSPSNKVTEKGKDVELRCDPISGHTALYWYRQSLGQGLEFLIYFQGNSAPDKSGLPSDRFSAERTGGSVSTLTIQRTQQEDSAVYLCASSPWGRGNTEAFFGQGTRLTVV.

This clonotype was seen at least ten times. J is TRBJ2-7 and V is TRBV3-1; 12 bases are a match to TRBD1. Germline CDR1 is LGHDT and CDR2 is YNNKEL (reference sequence). The CDR3 totals 14 residues. With V trimmed by 4 bases and J by 5 bases, 3 bases remained unmatched. CDR3 residues: CASSPGQGADEQYF. CDR3 DNA sequence: TGTGCCAGCAGCCCGGGACAGGGGGCGGACGAGCAGTACTTC.

This clonotype was observed a handful of times. The genes are TRBV18 and TRBJ2-5; possibly TRBD2 for D (5 bases). This CDR3 spans 16 amino acids. V lost 5 bases and J 0 bases, leaving 16 bases between the germline ends. CDR1 and CDR2 from the germline V gene are KGHSH and LQKENI. The DNA of the CDR3 is TGTGCCAGCTCAAGCAATCCTGCGGGTAACCAAGAGACCCAGTACTTC. It translates to CASSSNPAGNQETQYF.

This clonotype was picked up many times. The gene calls are TRBV20-1 and TRBJ2-4; the D gene is possibly TRBD1 (5 bases). CDR1 is DFQATT, CDR2 SNEGSKA, per germline (reference sequence). Trimming removed 6 bases at V and 0 bases at J, with 12 bases between. This CDR3 region has 14 residues. CDR3 in DNA: TGCAGTGCCATCGACAGAGGAGCCAAAAACATTCAGTACTTC. Translated: CSAIDRGAKNIQYF.

In its sample, this clonotype was seen many times. This CDR3 reads CASSLPTGTGNTEAFF. The CDR3 DNA sequence: TGTGCCAGCAGCTTACCTACCGGGACAGGAAACACTGAAGCTTTCTTT. V gene TRBV11-1 combines with J gene TRBJ1-1; 8 bases fit TRBD1. The CDR3 has 16 amino acids. With 2 bases clipped from V and 2 bases from J, the junction kept 7 bases outside the gene matches. In germline, CDR1 is SGHAT, CDR2 FQDESV (reference sequence).

This clonotype has at least ten counts. This chain links TRBV7-9 with TRBJ2-1; 8 bases map to TRBD1. This CDR3 is 13 amino acids long. V lost 4 bases to trimming and J lost 6 bases; unmatched junction nucleotides: 2. Germline CDR1 SEHNR, CDR2 FQNEAQ (reference sequence). CDR3 coding DNA: TGTGCCAGCAGCTCCGGACAGGGCAATGAGCAGTTCTTC. Amino acids: CASSSGQGNEQFF.

This clonotype was observed at least ten times. The chain joins TRBV6-1 to TRBJ2-7; D is unresolved. Trimming removed 6 bases from V and 0 bases from J, with 9 bases in between. CDR1 is MNHNS, CDR2 SASEGT, per germline. CDR3 length: 13 residues. The CDR3 reads CASRLRSSYEQYF. The CDR3 coding sequence is TGTGCCAGCAGATTGAGAAGCTCCTACGAGCAGTACTTC.

This clonotype has ten or more counts. This rearrangement joins TRBV29-1 to TRBJ1-1; D is uncertain. The V end was cut by 5 bases, the J end by 0 bases, with 4 bases between. Per germline, CDR1 SQVTM and CDR2 ANQGSEA. CDR3 length: 11 amino acids. The CDR3 loop reads CSVTLNTEAFF. DNA of the CDR3: TGCAGCGTTACCCTGAACACTGAAGCTTTCTTT.

This clonotype was recorded many times. This rearrangement joins TRBV6-1 to TRBJ2-1; tentatively, D is TRBD2 (5 bases). Per germline, CDR1 MNHNS and CDR2 SASEGT. V dropped 5 bases and J dropped 3 bases, with 14 bases sitting between them. This CDR3 is 15 amino acids long. The CDR3 here is CASSNREVVYNEQFF. CDR3 nucleotide sequence: TGTGCCAGCAGTAACCGGGAAGTAGTCTACAATGAGCAGTTCTTC.

This chain connects TRBV7-8 to TRBJ2-5, with D perhaps matching TRBD1 or TRBD2 (6 bases each). The CDR3 covers 14 residues. Germline assignment: CDR1 SGHVS and CDR2 FQNEAQ. Trimming shortened V by 2 bases and J by 5 bases, and 12 bases separated the two germline ends. The CDR3 sequence: CASSLWGARETQYF. CDR3 nucleotide sequence: TGTGCCAGCAGCTTATGGGGGGCAAGGGAGACCCAGTACTTC.

This clonotype has ten or more counts. The chain employs TRBV5-6 and TRBJ1-2; D gene uncertain. Germline loops: CDR1 SGHDT, CDR2 YYEEEE. Trimming removed 1 base from V and 8 bases from J, with 12 bases in between. The CDR3 spans 13 residues. CDR3 sequence reads: CASSLSGVLGYTF. CDR3 DNA sequence: TGTGCCAGCAGCTTGTCCGGTGTGCTCGGCTACACCTTC.

This clonotype appeared many times. This sequence joins TRBV28 and TRBJ2-7; 7 positions agree with TRBD1. V lost 7 bases and J lost 2; bases outside the gene matches: 8. Germline V gene data show CDR1 as MDHEN and CDR2 as SYDVKM. The CDR3 has 14 amino acids. CDR3 sequence (DNA): TGTGCCAGCACATACCCGGGACAGCCCTACGAGCAGTACTTC. Protein sequence: CASTYPGQPYEQYF.

The CDR3 DNA reads TGCGCCAGCTCATCAGGATTCAGCCCGAACACTGAAGCTTTCTTT. It codes for CASSSGFSPNTEAFF. V and J are TRBV4-1 and TRBJ1-1; no definite D call. V lost 8 bases, J lost 1 base, and 17 bases lay in between. Germline CDR1 and CDR2: MGHRA and YSYEKL. This CDR3 has 15 residues.

The chain carries TRBV9 and TRBJ2-6; 7 bases match TRBD2. CDR1 is SGDLS and CDR2 is YYNGEE in the germline V gene. This CDR3 has 15 residues. Trimming took 3 bases from V and 1 from J; bases not matched to a gene: 1. The CDR3 is CASSASGSGANVLTF. Written as DNA, the CDR3 is TGTGCCAGCAGCGCTAGCGGTTCTGGGGCCAACGTCCTGACTTTC.

The sample holds many counts of this clonotype. A much larger clone lies one base from this, so it may be a read error. The rearrangement links TRBV11-2 to TRBJ2-1; the match to TRBD2 covers 12 bases. The CDR3 runs 15 residues. CDR1 and CDR2 (germline): SGHAT, FQNNGV. The CDR3 bases are TGTGCCAGCAGCTTGACTAGCGGGAGAGGAAATGAGCAGCTCTTC. Translating gives CASSLTSGRGNEQLF.

This clonotype was recorded at least ten times. The rearrangement joins TRBV5-4 to TRBJ2-1; D unclear. Trimming removed 0 bases at V and 1 base at J, with 5 bases between. The CDR3 has 14 residues. CDR1 and CDR2 (germline): SGHNT, YYREEE (reference sequence). CDR3: CASSLDYSYNEQFF. DNA for the CDR3: TGTGCCAGCAGCTTGGACTATTCCTACAATGAGCAGTTCTTC.

The V call is TRBV29-1, the J call TRBJ2-1, with a possible D match to TRBD1 (6 bases). This CDR3 is built from 13 residues. The V end was cut by 4 bases, the J end by 7 bases, with 14 bases between. CDR1 and CDR2 from the germline V gene are SQVTM and ANQGSEA. In DNA form, the CDR3 reads TGCAGCGTTGGGGGGCTAGCTGTGAATGAGCAGTTCTTC. Its translation: CSVGGLAVNEQFF.

This clonotype was seen ten or more times. This chain joins TRBV28 and TRBJ2-7, with 9 bases identical to TRBD1. Germline CDR1 is MDHEN and CDR2 is SYDVKM. This CDR3 contains 15 residues. The V and J ends lost 5 bases and 4 bases, in that order; junction bases with no gene match: 9. The DNA of the CDR3 is TGTGCCAGCAGTCCCGGGGACAGGGATCAATACGAGCAGTACTTC. Its translation is CASSPGDRDQYEQYF.

This clonotype was seen many times. This CDR3 reads CASRLGLAGIHEQFF. CDR3 sequence (DNA): TGTGCCAGCAGACTAGGACTAGCGGGCATACATGAGCAGTTCTTC. The chain joins TRBV6-2 or TRBV6-3 to TRBJ2-1, with TRBD2 identical over 11 bases. The V and J ends lost 6 bases and 8 bases, in that order; junction bases with no gene match: 9. This CDR3 has 15 residues. CDR1 and CDR2 from the germline V gene are MNHEY and SVGEGT.

Comments on this clonotype: At one of its ends the junction is not consistent with the germline gene, which may arise from a read error. This chain joins TRBV11-1 and TRBJ2-5; D unresolved. In germline, CDR1 is SGHAT, CDR2 FQDESV (reference sequence). The length of the CDR3 is 14 residues. CDR3 bases: TGTGCCAGCAGCTTAGCGCACCTTCAAGAGGCCCAGTACTTC. Protein product: CASSLAHLQEAQYF.

As regards this clonotype: Its ends do not fully match the called genes, so a read error is possible. This chain uses TRBV7-8 with TRBJ2-7; TRBD1 aligns across 7 bases. The CDR3 extends over 14 amino acids. Germline CDR1 is SGHVS and CDR2 is FQNEAQ. CDR3 DNA: TGTGCCAGCAGCTTGAGTGGGACAGCCTACGGGCAGTACTTC. It translates to CASSLSGTAYGQYF.

The chain links TRBV6-2 or TRBV6-3 to TRBJ1-2; a weak D match, TRBD1 (6 bases). The length of the CDR3 is 16 residues. Trimming left V 5 bases short and J 1 base short, with 17 bases between. Germline values: CDR1 MNHEY, CDR2 SVGEGT. The CDR3 coding sequence is TGTGCCAGCAGTGAATCGAGGGGGGCGGGTAACTATGGCTACACCTTC. It encodes CASSESRGAGNYGYTF.

Written as DNA, the CDR3 is TGTGCCAGCAGCCAGGTAGCGGGAGCCTACGAGCAGTACTTC. This codes for CASSQVAGAYEQYF. The chain uses TRBV3-1 and TRBJ2-7; 9 bases fit TRBD2. V was pared by 3 bases and J by 2 bases, with 2 bases of the junction left unmatched. The CDR3 contains 14 residues. CDR1 and CDR2 (germline): LGHDT, YNNKEL (reference sequence).